This is a list of T cell receptor beta chains from one sample in a study of T cell responses to AZD1222 COVID-19 vaccine. Assay: immunoSEQ multiplex PCR; the TCRdb copy retains only in-frame clones and omits some. This sample has 100,000 or so clones, with 90% found just once. The specimen was peripheral blood, collected on day 0 of AZD1222 vaccination. The receptors were sampled from an adult in good health. CDR3s include the opening cysteine and the closing phenylalanine or tryptophan. Each record gives: J gene, D gene, V gene, clone size, CDR3 protein, CDR3 DNA. A D gene is named only where the DNA matches it firmly. Some rows have no size entry. The others give once, few or many, or a class for an expanded clone.

TRBJ2-2 | TRBD2 | TRBV6-5 | NA | CASSYSRLAGDGELFF | TGTGCCAGCAGTTACTCGAGACTAGCGGGGGATGGGGAGCTGTTTTTT
TRBJ1-4 | NA | TRBV6-6 | NA | CASSKGRANEKLFF | TGTGCCAGCAGTAAGGGTAGGGCTAATGAAAAACTGTTTTTT
TRBJ2-2 | NA | TRBV15 | NA | CATSRDVQGELFF | TGTGCCACCAGCAGAGATGTCCAGGGGGAGCTGTTTTTT
TRBJ1-5 | NA | TRBV28 | NA | CASSEHQPQHF | TGTGCCAGCAGTGAACATCAGCCCCAGCATTTT
TRBJ1-6 | NA | TRBV4-1 | NA | CASSQAGESSPLHF | TGCGCCAGCAGCCAAGCAGGGGAGTCTTCACCCCTCCACTTT
TRBJ2-3 | NA | TRBV13 | NA | CASSLGTSTDTQYF | TGTGCCAGCAGCTTGGGGACTAGCACAGATACGCAGTATTTT
TRBJ1-5 | NA | TRBV7-2 | NA | CASSLRGDQPQHF | TGTGCCAGCAGCTTGAGGGGGGATCAGCCCCAGCATTTT
TRBJ1-3 | NA | TRBV28 | NA | CASSSSDSSGNTIYF | TGTGCCAGCAGTTCATCGGACAGCTCTGGAAACACCATATATTTT
TRBJ1-2 | TRBD1 | TRBV6-5 | NA | CASRSDREGHGYTF | TGTGCCAGCAGGTCGGACAGGGAGGGACATGGCTACACCTTC
TRBJ2-7 | NA | TRBV15 | NA | CATSRDKGDEQYF | TGTGCCACCAGCAGAGATAAGGGCGACGAGCAGTACTTC
TRBJ1-4 | NA | TRBV2 | once | CASSGSGQRNEKLFF | TGTGCCAGCAGTGGCTCGGGCCAGAGAAATGAAAAACTGTTTTTT
TRBJ1-2 | TRBD1 | TRBV3-1/TRBV3-2 | NA | CASSPQGAGGYTF | TGTGCCAGCAGCCCCCAGGGGGCCGGTGGCTACACCTTC
TRBJ2-7 | NA | TRBV19 | NA | CASSINGAYEQYF | TGTGCCAGTAGTATAAACGGAGCCTACGAGCAGTACTTC
TRBJ1-1 | NA | TRBV4-1 | NA | CASSQAQDVSGAFF | TGCGCCAGCAGCCAAGCGCAGGATGTTTCGGGAGCTTTCTTT
TRBJ2-2 | NA | TRBV5-5 | NA | CASSRGETNTGELFF | TGTGCCAGCAGCCGCGGGGAGACGAACACCGGGGAGCTGTTTTTT
TRBJ2-7 | NA | TRBV18 | NA | CASSPRVYEQYF | TGTGCCAGCTCACCACGGGTTTACGAGCAGTACTTC
TRBJ1-1 | TRBD1 | TRBV11-1 | NA | CASSLDRGRRTEAFF | TGTGCCAGCAGCTTAGACAGGGGAAGGCGGACTGAAGCTTTCTTT
TRBJ1-5 | TRBD1 | TRBV28 | NA | CASSRSRDRVNQPQHF | TGTGCCAGCAGTCGGAGCCGGGACAGAGTAAATCAGCCCCAGCATTTT
TRBJ2-3 | TRBD2 | TRBV15 | NA | CATSSLLAGGTDTQYF | TGTGCCACCAGCAGCTTACTAGCGGGGGGCACAGATACGCAGTATTTT
TRBJ2-3 | NA | TRBV5-4 | NA | CASSLLGPDTQYF | TGTGCCAGCAGCTTGCTGGGGCCAGATACGCAGTATTTT
TRBJ1-5 | NA | TRBV3-1/TRBV3-2 | NA | CASSQDSGRILNF | TGTGCCAGCAGCCAAGATAGCGGACGTATCCTTAATTTT
TRBJ2-6 | NA | TRBV25-1 | few | CASSEPGANVLTF | TGTGCCAGCAGTGAGCCTGGGGCCAACGTCCTGACTTTC
TRBJ1-2 | NA | TRBV2 | NA | CASRPGTAGLYGYTF | TGTGCCAGCAGGCCCGGGACGGCGGGCCTCTATGGCTACACCTTC
TRBJ1-5 | TRBD1 | TRBV10-2 | NA | CASRIQGASNQPQHF | TGCGCCAGCAGAATACAGGGGGCTAGCAATCAGCCCCAGCATTTT
TRBJ1-5 | NA | TRBV5-5 | NA | CASSLSSLSQGSNQPQHF | TGTGCCAGCAGCTTAAGCAGCTTGAGTCAGGGGAGCAATCAGCCCCAGCATTTT
TRBJ1-2 | NA | TRBV6-5 | once | CASSYRTGNGYTF | TGTGCCAGCAGTTACCGGACCGGCAATGGCTACACCTTC
TRBJ1-4 | NA | TRBV20-1 | NA | CSASLAGRNEKLFF | TGCAGTGCTAGTCTTGCAGGGAGGAATGAAAAACTGTTTTTT
TRBJ1-5 | TRBD1 | TRBV28 | NA | CASSPSGTGEAQPQHF | TGTGCCAGCAGTCCATCCGGGACAGGGGAAGCGCAGCCCCAGCATTTT
TRBJ2-3 | NA | TRBV15 | NA | CATSPRGRHSTDTQYF | TGTGCCACCAGCCCCCGGGGCAGGCATAGCACAGATACGCAGTATTTT
TRBJ1-2 | TRBD1 | TRBV6-5 | NA | CASSWSGGQGGYTF | TGTGCCAGCAGTTGGTCAGGGGGTCAAGGTGGCTACACCTTC
TRBJ1-5 | NA | TRBV15 | NA | CATSRGEVYSNQPQHF | TGTGCCACCAGCAGAGGCGAGGTTTATAGCAATCAGCCCCAGCATTTT
TRBJ1-4 | TRBD1 | TRBV5-1 | NA | CASSWGQGTEKLFF | TGCGCCAGCAGCTGGGGACAGGGTACGGAAAAACTGTTTTTT
TRBJ1-2 | NA | TRBV6-6 | NA | CASSFPARSNYGYTF | TGTGCCAGCAGTTTCCCCGCTCGGAGCAACTATGGCTACACCTTC
TRBJ2-5 | NA | TRBV5-4 | NA | CASSLVGETQYF | TGTGCCAGCAGCTTGGTGGGGGAGACCCAGTACTTC
TRBJ2-7 | NA | TRBV7-2 | NA | CASSLSAGASSYEQYF | TGTGCCAGCAGCTTAAGCGCAGGGGCTTCCTCCTACGAGCAGTACTTC